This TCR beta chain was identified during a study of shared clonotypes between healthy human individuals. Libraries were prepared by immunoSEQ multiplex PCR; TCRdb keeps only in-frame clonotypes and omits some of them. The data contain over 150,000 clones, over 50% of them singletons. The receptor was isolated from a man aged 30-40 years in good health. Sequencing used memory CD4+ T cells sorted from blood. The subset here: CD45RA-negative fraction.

The CDR3 sequence is CSAATRNEQFF. The CDR3 region has the DNA TGCAGTGCCGCAACACGGAATGAGCAGTTCTTC. The chain carries TRBV20-1 and TRBJ2-1; D is unclear. This CDR3 is 11 amino acids long. Germline CDR1 is DFQATT and CDR2 is SNEGSKA (reference sequence). The ends were cut back, 6 bases at V and 7 bases at J, with 10 bases in the middle.